These 11 T cell receptor beta chains came from one sample sequenced in a study of cytomegalovirus exposure and HLA in healthy donors. 13 Jbeta primers and 60 Vbeta primers were used for the PCR. Generated by immunoSEQ multiplex PCR, the TCRdb table keeps only in-frame clones and is missing some. The sample lists 150,000 to 170,000 clones; roughly 80% were seen once. The material sequenced was PBMCs. These receptor sequences come from a woman aged 40-49 years in good health and CMV-seronegative.

The chain has TRBV5-1 and TRBJ2-6, with D hard to call. Germline V gene data show CDR1 as SGHRS and CDR2 as YFSETQ. This CDR3 has 15 amino acids. Trimming pared 2 bases from V and 0 bases from J, leaving 6 bases between. The CDR3 sequence: CASSFQISGANVLTF. In nucleotides, the CDR3 is TGCGCCAGCAGCTTTCAGATCTCTGGGGCCAACGTCCTGACTTTC. The variable domain in full, completed from reference TRBV5-1 and TRBJ2-6, reads KAGVTQTPRYLIKTRGQQVTLSCSPISGHRSVSWYQQTPGQGLQFLFEYFSETQRNKGNFPGRFSGRQFSNSRSEMNVSTLELGDSALYLCASSFQISGANVLTFGAGSRLTVL.

The V call is TRBV5-1, the J call TRBJ2-3, with D perhaps matching TRBD2 (6 bases). Trimming took 0 bases from V and 2 from J, leaving 7 bases between them. CDR1 is SGHRS, CDR2 YFSETQ, per germline. The CDR3 totals 14 residues. The CDR3 is CASSLGGDTDTQYF. The CDR3 DNA follows: TGCGCCAGCAGCTTGGGGGGGGACACAGATACGCAGTATTTT.

V usage is TRBV19 and J usage is TRBJ1-1; a weak D match, TRBD1 (6 bases). The CDR3 runs to 13 residues. Germline loops: CDR1 LNHDA, CDR2 SQIVND (reference sequence). Trimming pared 8 bases from V and 0 bases from J, leaving 10 bases between. CDR3 nucleotides: TGTGCCAGTGGTACAGGGATGAACACTGAAGCTTTCTTT. It specifies CASGTGMNTEAFF. Drawing the rest from reference TRBV19 and TRBJ1-1, the complete variable domain is DGGITQSPKYLFRKEGQNVTLSCEQNLNHDAMYWYRQDPGQGLRLIYYSQIVNDFQKGDIAEGYSVSREKKESFPLTVTSAQKNPTAFYLCASGTGMNTEAFFGQGTRLTVV.

A single count supports this clone. The chain couples TRBV5-1 to TRBJ2-5, with D uncertain. Germline V gene data show CDR1 as SGHRS and CDR2 as YFSETQ. The CDR3 has 15 residues. The V end was cut by 0 bases, the J end by 2 bases, with 11 bases between. CDR3 nucleotides: TGCGCCAGCAGCTTGGATGGAGCGTTACAAGAGACCCAGTACTTC. This codes for CASSLDGALQETQYF.

This sequence joins TRBV6-1 and TRBJ2-5; 10 bases are shared with TRBD1. J lost 4 bases, V lost 0 bases, and 2 bases had no gene match. CDR1 is MNHNS and CDR2 is SASEGT in the germline V gene. The CDR3 length is 15 residues. In nucleotides, the CDR3 is TGTGCCAGCAGTGAAGCGACAGGGGGCGCAGAGACCCAGTACTTC. Residues: CASSEATGGAETQYF.

Comment on this clone: Within the sample, other DNA sequences also encode this same CDR3. The chain combines TRBV27 with TRBJ1-1, with 9 bases identical to TRBD1. The V gene end was trimmed by 0 bases and the J gene end by 1 base; junction bases not matched to a gene: 0. Germline CDR1 and CDR2: MNHEY and SMNVEV (reference sequence). The CDR3 is 15 amino acids. For the CDR3, the DNA is TGTGCCAGCAGTTTATCGACAGGGGGGAACACTGAAGCTTTCTTT. Translation gives CASSLSTGGNTEAFF.

The CDR3 nucleotides are TGTGCCAGCAGTTTACGGGACAGGGGCCACGAGCAGTACTTC. Amino acids: CASSLRDRGHEQYF. J is TRBJ2-7 and V is TRBV28, with TRBD1 matching over 10 bases. With V trimmed by 2 bases and J by 5 bases, 3 bases remained unmatched. The CDR3 loop spans 14 amino acids. In germline, CDR1 is MDHEN, CDR2 SYDVKM.

The rearrangement uses TRBV5-7 and TRBJ1-5; D might be TRBD1 (6 bases). TRBV5-7 is noted as an ORF with a role that remains uncertain. V was cut by 3 bases and J by 0 bases, with 22 bases left in between. The CDR3 runs 19 residues. CDR3 residues: CASSSKDSLPIYSNQPQHF. The CDR3, as DNA: TGTGCCAGCAGCTCCAAGGACAGCCTACCGATTTATAGCAATCAGCCCCAGCATTTT.

CDR3 nucleotides: TGCGCCAGCAGCCAAGTGAGGGGGAAGCTGGTTTTCGGATACGAGCAGTACTTC. Amino acids: CASSQVRGKLVFGYEQYF. V and J are TRBV4-1 and TRBJ2-7; TRBD1 might be the D (6 bases). The V end lost 1 base, the J end lost 4 bases, and 23 bases lay between the germline ends. The CDR3 loop spans 18 amino acids. The germline CDR1 and CDR2 sequences are MGHRA and YSYEKL.

The chain is built from TRBV27 and TRBJ1-1, with D possibly matching TRBD1 (6 bases). Looked up from germline, CDR1 is MNHEY and CDR2 is SMNVEV (reference sequence). V lost 5 bases and J 5 bases, leaving 21 bases between the germline ends. The CDR3 has 16 amino acids. The CDR3: CASSPQPEGVGTEAFF. The DNA for the CDR3 is TGTGCCAGCAGTCCCCAACCTGAGGGGGTAGGGACTGAAGCTTTCTTT.

This rearrangement joins TRBV5-1 to TRBJ1-1, with 7 bases identical to TRBD1. The germline CDR1 and CDR2 sequences are SGHRS and YFSETQ. The CDR3 runs 14 residues. J was trimmed by 1 base and V by 3 bases; bases with no gene match: 3. CDR3 nucleotide sequence: TGCGCCAGCAGCTGGACAGGCACGAACACTGAAGCTTTCTTT. Protein: CASSWTGTNTEAFF.